This T cell receptor beta chain was found in a study of cytomegalovirus exposure and HLA in healthy donors. A multiplex PCR was run with 60 Vbeta primers and 13 Jbeta primers. Sequencing was performed with immunoSEQ multiplex PCR; in TCRdb, only in-frame clones are kept and a portion is missing. The repertoire consists of 100,000 to 150,000 clones, with over 65% occurring once and the leading ten covering about 1.8%. The sample comprised PBMCs. The receptor was derived from a man aged 18 to 29 in good health and CMV-seronegative.

CDR3 loop: CASSPRQGAAGTF. The CDR3 DNA sequence: TGTGCCAGCAGTCCCCGACAGGGGGCCGCAGGGACCTTC. V is TRBV2 and J is TRBJ1-2; TRBD1 matches 10 bases. The length of the CDR3 is 13 residues. Trimming cost V 5 bases and J 14 bases; bases outside gene matches: 11. Germline CDR1 SNHLY, CDR2 FYNNEI.